This record looks at one T cell receptor (beta chain) sequence and its context. Its cognate antigen has yet to be identified. Base qualities are missing; no much larger clone stands one base away. The cysteine opens and the phenylalanine closes a CDR3 of 15 amino acids. Of all the DNA, just the CDR3 is kept, 45 bases in frame from base 1. V is pruned by 7 bases and J by 2 bases, leaving 5 bases of the junction without a gene match. Based on the germline V gene, the CDR1 and CDR2 sequences are MDHEN and SYDVKM. These data come from a study of cytomegalovirus exposure and HLA in healthy donors (dated 2017 in TCRdb). For context, the study as a whole: In an earlier analysis of around 540 of the donors, around 290 Gb of sequence data and some 100 million unique TCR beta sequences from 180 million or so T cells were reported. Approximately 310 gigabases of sequencing data and approximately 85 million unique TCR sequences were included in an early release covering around 650 HLA-typed donors. All discovery cohort repertoires had been generated on a single sequencing platform. HLA typing included class I and class II loci at four-digit resolution. The number of typed donors differed by locus: about 629-640 for A, B, C, DRB1 and DQB1; 522 for DQA1; roughly 600 for DPA1; and roughly 450 for DPB1. Because of strong linkage in the cohort, roughly five DR-DQ haplotypes were treated as single units for association and clustering. The study aimed to test whether cataloging public T cell receptors could reveal signatures of past pathogen exposure. Rather than drawing on any new phenotypic data, the later analysis identified candidate immune exposures from TCR beta sequences and the way those sequences occurred across donors. To decide whether each TCR beta V gene segment behaved as functional or pseudogenic, an earlier analysis of some 600 of the donors relied on high-throughput TCR beta sequencing. Among some 400 genotyped donors of the cohort, an average of about 220,000 unique TCR beta nucleotide sequences was sequenced per donor, of which roughly 18% were non-productive. In addition to the first cohort of 500 to 850 subjects, a separate validation cohort of over 90 different subjects was used. The study combined high-throughput TCR immunosequencing, statistical association of individual TCRs with disease status, and machine learning to predict cytomegalovirus infection status. The genetic ancestry cluster associated with self-reported Caucasian donors included 65% to 90% of the approximately 430 genotyped donors. To study patterns of TCR occurrence, a later analysis re-analyzed previously published TCR beta repertoires from around 660 donors and added high-resolution HLA genotyping. Donor age, sex, ethnicity and CMV serostatus were collected together with the repertoire data. Using immunosequencing, the study profiled T cell repertoires from 666 subjects and related those repertoires to cytomegalovirus serostatus. A later genetic analysis took genome-wide SNP genotypes for about 55% of the 666 donors and used that subset as a discovery cohort. The research as a whole found: A later genetic analysis associated a missense DCLRE1C variant with V-gene and J-gene trimming of TCR beta chains, and an independent cohort replicated the association. The study gave a list of about 150 TCR beta chains associated with cytomegalovirus. Correlated functional status among segregating V segments might reflect linkage disequilibrium, but an unknown experimental factor could not be ruled out. Only TCR beta chains were sequenced in this cohort, and the absence of alpha or paired-chain data limited detectable features. A cluster of highly shared sequence variants was judged likely to be a technical artifact of the sequencing pipeline. In an earlier analysis of fewer than 700 of the donors, most TCR beta V segments appeared in productive rearrangements about 87% or about 30% of the time, broadly matching IMGT annotations. In a later genetic analysis, fewer N-insertions in productive TCRs were reported among donors in an Asian-associated ancestry cluster than the roughly 640-donor mean. The classifier was reported to diagnose cytomegalovirus status with high specificity and sensitivity in both the original and validation cohorts. The only immune exposure information available for the cohort was CMV serostatus. At a false discovery rate of 0.05, a later analysis linked some 18,000 TCR beta sequences to specific HLA alleles. A few of the identified cytomegalovirus-associated TCR beta chains were confirmed in vitro to be specific for cytomegalovirus antigens. A later analysis reported that several top co-occurrence clusters appeared linked to parvovirus B19, influenza, CMV and Epstein-Barr virus. Because HLA typing was missing for some donors at each locus, association tests included only the typed subset. In a later analysis, TCR association rates were found to vary across HLA loci, with the most associated TCRs seen for DRB1 alleles and the fewest for HLA-C alleles. Across donors, most TCR sequences were observed very rarely, whereas some public TCRs were present in many individuals. Most CMV-associated TCR beta chains appeared to be HLA-restricted in a later analysis, and the HLA associations seemed to be driven largely by CMV exposure. The presence/absence analyses assumed that sequencing depth was roughly uniform across donors, and that assumption may not be true. Some IMGT-functional V segments, including TRBV6-2 and TRBV6-3, could not be distinguished by the 87-base-pair reads and were therefore excluded. According to the authors, the approach could potentially be generalized to other disease states and immunological phenotypes. When HLA alleles, especially DR and DQ, strongly co-occurred, attributing TCR associations to individual alleles was difficult. A further reported finding was that TCR beta sequences accurately predicted the HLA-A and HLA-B alleles for most subjects in the first cohort. In a later analysis, HLA-associated TCR beta chains showed more clonal expansion and lower generation probabilities than non-associated chains that were equally common. The earlier analysis of 587 of the donors excluded over 15 rarely observed V segments, including chromosome 9 orphons, because counts were too low.

The cohort consisted of 666 healthy bone marrow donors. At the time of sampling, all cohort members were nominally healthy, though unrecorded immune exposures were likely present. The donor was CMV seronegative and belonged to the group of 352 seronegative cohort members. Each donor provided a peripheral blood sample, and peripheral blood mononuclear cells were used for TCR beta sequencing. Genomic DNA was extracted from the blood cell samples with the Qiagen DNeasy Blood Extraction Kit. The library was prepared using the immunoSEQ multiplex PCR assay. The multiplex PCR relied on a mix of 60 forward primers for TCR Vbeta segments and 13 reverse primers for TCR Jbeta segments. Amplification of the CDR3 region of rearranged TCR beta genes was performed with a multiplex PCR assay on genomic DNA. The amplified TCR beta libraries were sequenced on the Illumina HiSeq System as 87-base-pair reads. In the paper's pipeline: A later analysis counted approximately 84 million unique TCR beta chains across the 650 to 800 repertoires, and 10 million to 11 million of these chains were shared by at least two donors. Raw reads were error-corrected and collapsed into unique sequences with a nearest-neighbor algorithm that merged closely related sequences to remove PCR and sequencing errors. V, D and J gene segments were assigned by aligning CDR3 sequences to IMGT reference sequences. For a sequence to be retained, a match of at least six nucleotides was required to both a V gene segment and a J gene segment. A rearrangement counted as productive if the CDR3 had no stop codons and remained in frame with V and J, and every other rearrangement counted as non-productive. CDR3 was defined according to IMGT convention as the region running from the second conserved V-encoded cysteine to the conserved J-encoded phenylalanine. In an earlier analysis of approximately 590 of the donors, sequences lacking an unambiguous match to a single V gene segment were excluded. In an earlier analysis of roughly 600 of the donors, a V segment was called functional when productive rearrangements were above 56.7%, and segregating when the standard deviation between donors exceeded 5%. A statistical classification framework was built for diagnosing cytomegalovirus status from the catalog of TCR beta chain sequences. In a later analysis, TCR nucleotide sequences were compared against IMGT/GENE-DB human TR gene sequences so that V and J genes could be assigned. Using the TCRdist pipeline, a later analysis assigned CDR3 sequences along with most-parsimonious VDJ recombination scenarios. In a later analysis, every TCR beta chain was defined by the combination of its CDR3 amino acid sequence and its V-gene family, and reads without a unique V-gene family were dropped. A later analysis removed 592 highly shared, low-generation-probability nucleotide sequences to deal with suspected cross-contamination and a sequencing artifact. In a later analysis, a clonal expansion index for each public chain was calculated from normalized within-repertoire ranks of inferred template counts. A later analysis computed generation probabilities with a VDJ recombination model fitted to out-of-frame rearrangements, and checked the results against IGoR. In a later analysis, TCR-TCR, TCR-HLA and TCR-CMV co-occurrence was scored with hypergeometric tests, and a repertoire-size bias correction was applied to TCR pairs. A later analysis estimated false discovery rates by permuting HLA or CMV assignments 20 times. In a later analysis, co-occurring TCRs were grouped using DBSCAN, and TCRdist sequence similarity was added for clustering within HLA-allele-positive subsets. For co-occurrence clustering, repertoires with fewer than 30,000 or more than 120,000 public chains were excluded, along with four to six repertoires with anomalous nucleotide sharing. TCRdb took this table from immuneACCESS and kept in-frame rearrangements with V and J called. Such tables lack part of the clones; where checked against another copy, unresolved V genes explain under half of the gap, and the rest is unexplained. The V and J calls and clone size were taken over from that table, and D and trimming were inferred from the DNA. For this sample the table gives 160,000 or so clones, of which around 83% were detected only once. The ten largest clones represent roughly 2.4% of the sample.

Sequences were obtained from PBMCs. This sequence was found in a woman younger than 30 in good health and CMV-seronegative. The V and J genes are TRBV28 and TRBJ2-7; TRBD2 agrees with 13 junctional bases. The CDR3 has the sequence CASKIGTSGAYEQYF. The DNA sequence is as follows: TGTGCCAGCAAAATCGGGACTAGCGGGGCCTACGAGCAGTACTTC.